Listed here are 7 T cell receptor beta chains from one sample, sequenced in a study of blood T cell repertoires in COVID-19. Profiled with immunoSEQ multiplex PCR; TCRdb holds only in-frame clones, not every one. Seen here are about 180,000 clones, around 88% observed once, and the top ten hold about 9.7%. Sequenced input: PBMCs or T cells enriched from blood (not recorded which). Every receptor here comes from a woman aged 25 to 39 who had recovered from COVID-19.

This clone appeared a few times. J is TRBJ2-1 and V is TRBV10-2; TRBD2 matches 8 bases. V shed 4 bases, J shed 0 bases, and the junction held 5 bases outside the gene matches. Germline CDR1 and CDR2: WSHSY and SAAADI. CDR3 length equals 16 residues. The CDR3 nucleotides are TGCGCCAGCAGTGTGGCTAGCGGGTTCTCCTACAATGAGCAGTTCTTC. Amino acid sequence: CASSVASGFSYNEQFF.

This clone occurred once. This chain's CDR3 is CASSPGTGGSYGYTF. The DNA for the CDR3 is TGTGCCAGCTCACCCGGGACAGGGGGCAGCTATGGCTACACCTTC. The rearrangement uses TRBV18 and TRBJ1-2; TRBD1 matches 12 bases. The CDR3 length is 15 residues. From germline, CDR1 is KGHSH and CDR2 LQKENI. V was pared by 3 bases and J by 4 bases, with 3 bases of the junction left unmatched.

J is TRBJ2-1 and V is TRBV2; 11 bases agree with TRBD2. In germline, CDR1 is SNHLY, CDR2 FYNNEI. The CDR3 length is 15 residues. After removal of 6 bases from V and 3 bases from J, the junction contained 4 bases not matched to a gene. In nucleotides, the CDR3 is TGTGCCAGCAGACCGGGACTAGCGGACTACAATGAGCAGTTCTTC. Protein sequence: CASRPGLADYNEQFF. The variable domain in full, completed from reference TRBV2 and TRBJ2-1, reads EPEVTQTPSHQVTQMGQEVILRCVPISNHLYFYWYRQILGQKVEFLVSFYNNEISEKSEIFDDQFSVERPDGSNFTLKIRSTKLEDSAMYFCASRPGLADYNEQFFGPGTRLTVL.

This clone has just a few counts. The chain employs TRBV27 and TRBJ1-1; D is unresolved. Trimming cost V 2 bases and J 4 bases, with 5 bases left between them. The V gene's germline CDR1 is MNHEY and CDR2 SMNVEV (reference sequence). This CDR3 spans 12 amino acids. Written as DNA, the CDR3 is TGTGCCAGCAGTTTAGCGGGCACTGAAGCTTTCTTT. It specifies CASSLAGTEAFF.

This chain joins TRBV10-1 and TRBJ1-4; D unclear. This CDR3 region has 15 residues. Deletions cut 7 bases from V and 6 bases from J, with 18 bases between. Germline V gene lookup returns CDR1 WNHNN and CDR2 SYGVQD (reference sequence). The CDR3 spells CASTPCGGRYEKLFF. CDR3 nucleotides: TGCGCCAGCACCCCGTGCGGCGGGAGATATGAAAAACTGTTTTTT.

CDR3 sequence (DNA): TGCGCCAGCAGCCAAGTATCTGGGACAGTTCAAGAGACCCAGTACTTC. Residues: CASSQVSGTVQETQYF. The V and J genes are TRBV4-1 and TRBJ2-5, with 7 bases lining up with TRBD1. Germline values: CDR1 MGHRA, CDR2 YSYEKL. The CDR3 totals 16 residues. The V segment lost 1 base and the J segment 2 bases; nucleotides outside the gene matches: 7.

The chain combines TRBV5-1 with TRBJ2-7; the D gene is possibly TRBD1 (6 bases). Between the trimmed V and J ends, which lost 5 bases and 6 bases, there was a span of 24 bases. CDR3 length: 16 residues. Germline V gene data show CDR1 as SGHRS and CDR2 as YFSETQ. The chain's CDR3 is CASREKQGFLICEQYF. Here the CDR3 DNA reads TGCGCCAGCAGAGAAAAACAGGGTTTTCTTATCTGCGAGCAGTACTTC.